This T cell receptor beta chain was captured by sequencing in a study of T cells in Graves' hyperthyroidism and ophthalmopathy. Study-wide results and caveats: Onset of ophthalmopathy came a median 6.5 months after the model predicted it.

There are many counts of this clonotype. Its antigen remains unknown. V lost 3 bases to trimming and J lost 5 bases; unmatched junction nucleotides: 4. From germline, CDR1 is LNHDA and CDR2 SQIVND (reference sequence). This CDR3 contains 15 residues. Using RNA transcripts as the source, TCR beta CDR3 regions were amplified. HTBI primers drove first-round RT-PCR of the TCR CDR3. TCRdb re-analysed the multiplex PCR reads in MiXCR, keeping a single row per CDR3 protein. Of approximately 400,000 distinct CDR3 sequences listed, about a sixth are singletons. The clonotype was recovered from a woman aged 18-30 years with Graves' hyperthyroidism. The chain is built from TRBV19 and TRBJ2-1, with 10 bases aligning to TRBD1. Sample: blood. CDR3 in amino acids: CASSIRTGGNNEQFF. CDR3 nucleotides: TGTGCCAGTAGTATTAGGACAGGGGGGAACAATGAGCAGTTCTTC.